A single T cell receptor (beta chain) is shown here with its context. The sample originates from a study of blood T cell repertoires in COVID-19. Study-level information: COVID-19 samples from acute and convalescent phases originated in the United States, Italy and Spain.

Source study methods: Estimation of nucleated cell counts was performed using reference gene primer amplification. Sequencing was performed with immunoSEQ multiplex PCR; in TCRdb, only in-frame clones are kept and a portion is missing. V, J and clone size were drawn from that table, and D and trimming were deduced from the DNA. This sample carries over 110,000 clones, around 81% of them seen once, and the ten largest clones take about 7.5%. CDR1 and CDR2 from the germline V gene are SEHNR and FQNEAQ (reference sequence). The CDR3 covers 15 residues. With 3 bases clipped from V and 2 bases from J, the junction kept 1 base outside the gene matches.

This clonotype was sampled from a human donor in a cohort sampled during active COVID-19. Sequencing was done on a sample of peripheral blood. The genes are TRBV7-9 and TRBJ1-5; TRBD1 matches at 10 bases. The CDR3 DNA reads TGTGCCAGCAGCTTTGGGACAGGGGGCAATCAGCCCCAGCATTTT. Translated: CASSFGTGGNQPQHF.